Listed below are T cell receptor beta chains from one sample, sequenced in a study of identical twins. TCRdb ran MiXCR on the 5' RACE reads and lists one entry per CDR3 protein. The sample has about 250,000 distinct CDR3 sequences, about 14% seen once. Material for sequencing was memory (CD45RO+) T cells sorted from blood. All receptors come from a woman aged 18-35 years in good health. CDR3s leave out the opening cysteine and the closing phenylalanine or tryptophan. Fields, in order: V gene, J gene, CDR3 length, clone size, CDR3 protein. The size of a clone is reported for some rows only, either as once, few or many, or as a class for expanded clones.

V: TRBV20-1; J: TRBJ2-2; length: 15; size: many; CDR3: SARGLTSGYNTGELF
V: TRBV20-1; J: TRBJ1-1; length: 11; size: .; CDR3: SARDHRGPEAF
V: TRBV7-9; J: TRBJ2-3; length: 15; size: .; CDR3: ASSLYRTSEYTDTQY
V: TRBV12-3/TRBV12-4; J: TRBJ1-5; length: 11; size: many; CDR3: ASKRTSNQPQH
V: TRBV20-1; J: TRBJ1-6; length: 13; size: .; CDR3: SARAADSKLSPLH
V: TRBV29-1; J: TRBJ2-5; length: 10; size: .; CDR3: SVASQSETQY
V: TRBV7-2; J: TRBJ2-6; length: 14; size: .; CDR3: ASRTGKGSGANVLT
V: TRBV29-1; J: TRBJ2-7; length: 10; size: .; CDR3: SVGTRYYEQY
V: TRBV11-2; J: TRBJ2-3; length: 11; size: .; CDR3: ASSLRARDTQY
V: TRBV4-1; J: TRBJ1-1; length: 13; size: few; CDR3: ASSQEGTAYTEAF
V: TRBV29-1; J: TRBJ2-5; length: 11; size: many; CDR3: SVGGPQFGTQY
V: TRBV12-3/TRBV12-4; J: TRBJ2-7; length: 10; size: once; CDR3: ASRSPGYEQY
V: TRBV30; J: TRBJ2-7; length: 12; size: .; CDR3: AWSGSGQGHEQY
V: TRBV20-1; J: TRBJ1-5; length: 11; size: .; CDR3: SASQDGAQPQH
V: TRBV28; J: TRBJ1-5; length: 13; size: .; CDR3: ASIYSGWSNQPQH
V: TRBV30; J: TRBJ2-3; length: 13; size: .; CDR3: AWSRLARSTDTQY
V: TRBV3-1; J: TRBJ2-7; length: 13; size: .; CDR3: ASSQVHTPSYEQY
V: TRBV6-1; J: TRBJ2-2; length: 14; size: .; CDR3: ASSPTAGGQSGELF
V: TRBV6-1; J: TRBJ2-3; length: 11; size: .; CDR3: AGNRAPTDTQY
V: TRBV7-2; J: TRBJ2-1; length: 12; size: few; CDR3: ASSLGTTMNEQF
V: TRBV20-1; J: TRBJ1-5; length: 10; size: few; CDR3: SARQGAEAQH
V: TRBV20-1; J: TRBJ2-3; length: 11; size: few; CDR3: SAREWDTDTQY
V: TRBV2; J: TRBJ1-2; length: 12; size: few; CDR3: ASSLRDRNPGYT
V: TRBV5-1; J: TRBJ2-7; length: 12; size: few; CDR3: ASSLLGQTYEQY
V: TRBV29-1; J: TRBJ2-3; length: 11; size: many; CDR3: SQGTQSTDTQY
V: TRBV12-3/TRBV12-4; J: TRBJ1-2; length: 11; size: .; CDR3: ASSLRGSDGYT
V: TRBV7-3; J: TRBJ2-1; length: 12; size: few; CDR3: ASSPSGVYNEQF
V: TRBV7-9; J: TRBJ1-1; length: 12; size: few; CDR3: ASSAQTGNTEAF
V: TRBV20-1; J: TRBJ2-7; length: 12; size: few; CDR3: SAAGQGRSYEQY
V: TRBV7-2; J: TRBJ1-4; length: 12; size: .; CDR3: ASSSGLTNEKLF
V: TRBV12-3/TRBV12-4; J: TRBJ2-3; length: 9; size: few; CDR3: ASSPTVTQY
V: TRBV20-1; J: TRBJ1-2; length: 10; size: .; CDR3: SASPLGHGYT
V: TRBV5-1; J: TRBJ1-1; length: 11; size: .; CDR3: ASTESPGTEAF
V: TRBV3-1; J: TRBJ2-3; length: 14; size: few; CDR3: ASSQLVASGTDTQY
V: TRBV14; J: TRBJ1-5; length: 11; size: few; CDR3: ASSSNSNQPQH
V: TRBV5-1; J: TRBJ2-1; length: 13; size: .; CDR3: ASSPTGVTYNEQF
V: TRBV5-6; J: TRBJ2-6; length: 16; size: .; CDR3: ASSPQQGEISGANVLT
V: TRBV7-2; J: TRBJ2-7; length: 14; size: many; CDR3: ASSLVALRKSYEQY
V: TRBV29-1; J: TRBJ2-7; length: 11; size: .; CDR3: SVNPGGGYEQY
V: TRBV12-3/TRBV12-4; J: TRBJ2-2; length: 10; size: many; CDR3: ASVINTGELF
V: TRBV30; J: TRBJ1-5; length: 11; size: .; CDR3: AWSVLADQPQH
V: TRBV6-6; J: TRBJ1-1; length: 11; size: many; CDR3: ASSSSGSAEAF
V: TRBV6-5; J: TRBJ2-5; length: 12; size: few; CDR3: ASSYQTAQETQY
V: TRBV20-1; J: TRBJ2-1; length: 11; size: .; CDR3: SARDGHLNEQF
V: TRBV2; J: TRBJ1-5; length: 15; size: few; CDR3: ASSLLQGGGFNQPQH
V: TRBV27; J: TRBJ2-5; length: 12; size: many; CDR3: ASSDGQGTETQY
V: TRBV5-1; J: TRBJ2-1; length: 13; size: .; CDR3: ASSLHGGVGNEQF
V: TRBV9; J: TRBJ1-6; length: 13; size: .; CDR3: ASSAGQGANSPLH
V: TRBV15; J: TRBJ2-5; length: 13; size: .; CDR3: ATSRDSLGGETQY
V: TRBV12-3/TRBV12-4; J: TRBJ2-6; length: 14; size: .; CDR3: ASSPTYGSGANVLT
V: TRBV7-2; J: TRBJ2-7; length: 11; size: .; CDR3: ASSSQTSYEQY
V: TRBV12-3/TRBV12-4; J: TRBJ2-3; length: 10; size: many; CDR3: ASSLDPDTQY
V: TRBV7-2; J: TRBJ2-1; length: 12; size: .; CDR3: ASSLVSQGGEQF
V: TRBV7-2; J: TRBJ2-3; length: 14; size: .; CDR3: ASSLVGTGIRDTQY
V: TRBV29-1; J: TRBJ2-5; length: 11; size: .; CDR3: SINDRGGETQY
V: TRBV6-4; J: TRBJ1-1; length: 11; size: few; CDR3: ASSEGSNSEAF
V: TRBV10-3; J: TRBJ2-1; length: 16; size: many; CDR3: AISESRGGGSSYNEQF
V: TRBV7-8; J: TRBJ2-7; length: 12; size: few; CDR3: ASSLYRESTEQY
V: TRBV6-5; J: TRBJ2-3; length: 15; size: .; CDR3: ASSYRTSGAYTDTQY